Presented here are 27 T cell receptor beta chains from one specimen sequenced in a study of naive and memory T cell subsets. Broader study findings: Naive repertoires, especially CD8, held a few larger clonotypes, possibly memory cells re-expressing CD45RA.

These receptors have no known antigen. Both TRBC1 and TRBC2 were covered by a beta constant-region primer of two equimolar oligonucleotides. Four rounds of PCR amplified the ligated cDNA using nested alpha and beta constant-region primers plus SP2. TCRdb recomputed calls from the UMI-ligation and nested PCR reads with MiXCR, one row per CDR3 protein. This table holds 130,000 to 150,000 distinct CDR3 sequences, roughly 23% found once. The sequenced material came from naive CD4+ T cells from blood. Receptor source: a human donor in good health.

CDR3 sequence: CSVEGLQGRTGELFF. The CDR3 DNA reads TGCAGCGTTGAAGGTCTGCAGGGTCGCACCGGGGAGCTGTTTTTT. This chain joins TRBV29-1 and TRBJ2-2; D might be TRBD1 (5 bases). V dropped 1 base and J dropped 4 bases, with 13 bases sitting between them. The CDR3 covers 15 residues. Germline V CDR1 and CDR2: SQVTM, ANQGSEA.

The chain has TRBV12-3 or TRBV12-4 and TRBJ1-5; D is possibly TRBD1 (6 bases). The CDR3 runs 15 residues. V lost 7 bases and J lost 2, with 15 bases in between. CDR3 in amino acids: CASNGGGGGNQPQHF. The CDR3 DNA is TGTGCCAGCAACGGAGGGGGGGGCGGCAATCAGCCCCAGCATTTT.

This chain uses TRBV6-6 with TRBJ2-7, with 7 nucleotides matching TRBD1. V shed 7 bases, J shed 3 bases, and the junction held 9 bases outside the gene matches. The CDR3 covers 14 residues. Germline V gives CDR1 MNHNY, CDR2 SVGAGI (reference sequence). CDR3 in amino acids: CASTNPGQFYEQYF. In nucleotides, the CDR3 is TGTGCCAGCACCAATCCGGGACAGTTCTACGAGCAGTACTTC.

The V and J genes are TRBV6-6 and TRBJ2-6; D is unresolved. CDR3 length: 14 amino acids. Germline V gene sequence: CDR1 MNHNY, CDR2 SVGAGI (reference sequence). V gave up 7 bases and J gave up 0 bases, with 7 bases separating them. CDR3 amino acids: CASKYGSGANVLTF. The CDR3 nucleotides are TGTGCCAGCAAGTACGGCTCTGGGGCCAACGTCCTGACTTTC.

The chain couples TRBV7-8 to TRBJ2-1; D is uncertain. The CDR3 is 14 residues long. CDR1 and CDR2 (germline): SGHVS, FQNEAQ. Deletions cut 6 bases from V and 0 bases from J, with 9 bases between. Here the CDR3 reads CASRRTSSYNEQFF. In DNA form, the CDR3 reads TGTGCCAGCAGGAGGACGAGCTCCTACAATGAGCAGTTCTTC.

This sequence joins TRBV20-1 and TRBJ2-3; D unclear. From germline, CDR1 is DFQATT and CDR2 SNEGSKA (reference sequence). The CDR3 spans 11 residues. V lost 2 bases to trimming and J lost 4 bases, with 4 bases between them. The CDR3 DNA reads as TGCAGTGCTAGATTCGCAGATACGCAGTATTTT. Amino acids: CSARFADTQYF.

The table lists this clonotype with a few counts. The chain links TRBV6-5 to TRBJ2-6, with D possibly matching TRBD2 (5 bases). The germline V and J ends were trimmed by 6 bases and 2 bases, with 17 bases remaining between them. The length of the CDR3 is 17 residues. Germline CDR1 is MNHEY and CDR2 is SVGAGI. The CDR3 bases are TGTGCCAGCAGCCTAGGGTGGCGGGCTGCTGGGGCCAACGTCCTGACTTTC. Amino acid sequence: CASSLGWRAAGANVLTF.

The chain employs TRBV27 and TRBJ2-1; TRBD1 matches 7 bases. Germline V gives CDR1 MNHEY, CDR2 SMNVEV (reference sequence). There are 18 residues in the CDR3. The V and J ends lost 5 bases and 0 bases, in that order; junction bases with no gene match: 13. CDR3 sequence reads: CASSTKPQGVDSYNEQFF. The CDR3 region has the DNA TGTGCCAGCAGTACCAAACCCCAGGGGGTAGACTCCTACAATGAGCAGTTCTTC.

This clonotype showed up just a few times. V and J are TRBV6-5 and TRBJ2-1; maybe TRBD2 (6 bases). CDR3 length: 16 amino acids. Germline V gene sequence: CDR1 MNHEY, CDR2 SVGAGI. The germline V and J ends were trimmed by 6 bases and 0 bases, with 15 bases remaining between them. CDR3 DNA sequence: TGTGCCAGCAGCAGCCCCCGGGAGAGCTCCTACAATGAGCAGTTCTTC. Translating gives CASSSPRESSYNEQFF.

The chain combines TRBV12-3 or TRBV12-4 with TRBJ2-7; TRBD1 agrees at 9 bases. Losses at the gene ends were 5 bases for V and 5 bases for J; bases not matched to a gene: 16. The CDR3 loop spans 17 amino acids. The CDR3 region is CASSQRFDRGFFHEQYF. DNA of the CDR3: TGTGCCAGCAGTCAAAGATTCGACAGGGGGTTCTTTCACGAGCAGTACTTC.

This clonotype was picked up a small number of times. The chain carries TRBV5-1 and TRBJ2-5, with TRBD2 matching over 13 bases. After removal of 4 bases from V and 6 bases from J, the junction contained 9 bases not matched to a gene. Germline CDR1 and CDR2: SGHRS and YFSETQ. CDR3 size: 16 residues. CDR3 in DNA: TGCGCCAGCAGCCAGCCCGGGACTAGCGGGGCCAAGACCCAGTACTTC. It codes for CASSQPGTSGAKTQYF.

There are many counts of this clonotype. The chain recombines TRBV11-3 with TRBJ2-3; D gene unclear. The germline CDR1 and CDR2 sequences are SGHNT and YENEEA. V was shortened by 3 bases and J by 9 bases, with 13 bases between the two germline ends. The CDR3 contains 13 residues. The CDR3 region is CASSLDGSGTQYF. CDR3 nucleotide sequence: TGTGCCAGCAGCTTGGATGGATCGGGCACGCAGTATTTT.

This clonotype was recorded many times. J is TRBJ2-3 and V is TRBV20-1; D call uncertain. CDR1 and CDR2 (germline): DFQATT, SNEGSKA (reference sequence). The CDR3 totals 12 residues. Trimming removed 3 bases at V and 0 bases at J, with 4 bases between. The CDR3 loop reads CSASGSTDTQYF. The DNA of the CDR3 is TGCAGTGCTAGCGGAAGCACAGATACGCAGTATTTT.

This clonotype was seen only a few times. CDR3 loop: CAWLSGFGYGYTF. DNA for the CDR3: TGTGCCTGGTTAAGTGGCTTCGGCTATGGCTACACCTTC. The gene calls are TRBV30 and TRBJ1-2; D uncertain. The V gene lost 5 bases and the J gene lost 4 bases, with 14 bases spanning the gap. The CDR3 sequence is 13 residues long. Germline CDR1 is GTSNPN and CDR2 is SVGIG (reference sequence).

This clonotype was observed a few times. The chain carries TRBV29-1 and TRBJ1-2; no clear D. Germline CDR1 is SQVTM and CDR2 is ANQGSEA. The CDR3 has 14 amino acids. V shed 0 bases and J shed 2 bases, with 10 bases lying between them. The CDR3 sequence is CSVEDRGTNYGYTF. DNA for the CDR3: TGCAGCGTTGAAGATCGCGGCACCAACTATGGCTACACCTTC.

CDR3: CSAPGTGTYGYTF. CDR3 DNA: TGCAGTGCCCCGGGGACAGGGACCTATGGCTACACCTTC. The chain employs TRBV20-1 and TRBJ1-2; 9 positions match TRBD1. The CDR3 extends over 13 amino acids. J gave up 4 bases and V 6 bases, and 6 bases lay outside the gene matches. Germline CDR1 reads DFQATT; CDR2 reads SNEGSKA (reference sequence).

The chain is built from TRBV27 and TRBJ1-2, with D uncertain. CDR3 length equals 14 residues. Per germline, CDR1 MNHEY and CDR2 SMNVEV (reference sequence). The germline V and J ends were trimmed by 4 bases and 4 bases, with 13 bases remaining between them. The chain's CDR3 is CASSSLGASYGYTF. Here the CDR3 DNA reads TGTGCCAGCAGTTCCCTAGGAGCTAGCTATGGCTACACCTTC.

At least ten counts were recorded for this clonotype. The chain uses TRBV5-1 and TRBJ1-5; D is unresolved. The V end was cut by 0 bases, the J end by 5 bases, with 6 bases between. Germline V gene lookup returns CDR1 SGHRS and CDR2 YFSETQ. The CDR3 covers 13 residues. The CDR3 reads CASSLEGHQPQHF. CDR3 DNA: TGCGCCAGCAGCTTGGAGGGTCATCAGCCCCAGCATTTT.

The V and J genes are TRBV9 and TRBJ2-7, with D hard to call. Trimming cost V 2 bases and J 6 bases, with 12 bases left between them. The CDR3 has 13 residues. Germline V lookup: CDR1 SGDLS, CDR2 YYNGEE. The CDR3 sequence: CASSVFPGFEQYF. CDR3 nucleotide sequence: TGTGCCAGCAGCGTCTTCCCCGGTTTCGAGCAGTACTTC.

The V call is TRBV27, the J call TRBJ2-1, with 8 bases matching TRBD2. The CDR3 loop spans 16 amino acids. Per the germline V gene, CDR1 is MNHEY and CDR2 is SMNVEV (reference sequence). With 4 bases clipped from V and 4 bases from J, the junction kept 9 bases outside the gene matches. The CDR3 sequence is CASSSPTSGKYNEQFF. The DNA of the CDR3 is TGTGCCAGCAGTTCCCCCACTAGCGGAAAATACAATGAGCAGTTCTTC.

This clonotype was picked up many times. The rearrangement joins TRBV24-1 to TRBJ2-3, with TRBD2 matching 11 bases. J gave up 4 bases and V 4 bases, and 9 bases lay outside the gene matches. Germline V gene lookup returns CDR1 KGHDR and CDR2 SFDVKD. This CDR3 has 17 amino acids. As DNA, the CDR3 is TGTGCCACCAGTGACTCAGGTACTAGCGGGAGTCCAGATACGCAGTATTTT. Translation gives CATSDSGTSGSPDTQYF.

The CDR3 sequence: CAWSVPVVGYEQYF. The CDR3 nucleotides read TGTGCCTGGAGTGTACCCGTTGTGGGCTACGAGCAGTACTTC. This chain links TRBV30 with TRBJ2-7; the D is unclear. The CDR3 runs to 14 residues. In germline, CDR1 is GTSNPN, CDR2 SVGIG (reference sequence). V lost 0 bases and J lost 3, with 12 bases in between.

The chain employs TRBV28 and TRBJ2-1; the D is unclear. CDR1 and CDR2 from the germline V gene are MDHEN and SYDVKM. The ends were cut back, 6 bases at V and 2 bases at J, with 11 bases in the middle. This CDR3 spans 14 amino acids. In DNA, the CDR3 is TGTGCCAGCAGCCCAGCCAGCGCCTACAATGAGCAGTTCTTC. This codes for CASSPASAYNEQFF.

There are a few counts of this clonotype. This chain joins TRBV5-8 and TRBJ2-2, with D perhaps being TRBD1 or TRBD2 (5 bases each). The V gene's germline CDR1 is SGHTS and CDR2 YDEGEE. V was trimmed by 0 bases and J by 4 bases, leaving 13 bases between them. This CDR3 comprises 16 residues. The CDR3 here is CASSLGISGTTGELFF. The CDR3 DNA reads TGTGCCAGCAGCTTGGGGATATCGGGGACCACCGGGGAGCTGTTTTTT.

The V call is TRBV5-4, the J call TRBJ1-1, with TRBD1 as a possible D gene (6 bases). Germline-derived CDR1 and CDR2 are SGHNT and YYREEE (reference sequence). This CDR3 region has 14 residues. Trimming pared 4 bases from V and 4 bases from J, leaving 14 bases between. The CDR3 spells CASSQQTGLTEAFF. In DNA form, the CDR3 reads TGTGCCAGCAGCCAACAGACAGGACTCACTGAAGCTTTCTTT.

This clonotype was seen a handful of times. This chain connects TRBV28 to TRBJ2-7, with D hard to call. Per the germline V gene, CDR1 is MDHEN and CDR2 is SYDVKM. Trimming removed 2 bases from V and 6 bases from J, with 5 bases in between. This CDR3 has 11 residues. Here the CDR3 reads CASSLGIEQYF. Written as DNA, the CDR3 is TGTGCCAGCAGTTTAGGAATCGAGCAGTACTTC.

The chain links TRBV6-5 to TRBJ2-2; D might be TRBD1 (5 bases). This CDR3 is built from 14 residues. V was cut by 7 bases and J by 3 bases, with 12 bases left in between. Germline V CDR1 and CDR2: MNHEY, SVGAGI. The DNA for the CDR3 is TGTGCCAGCAACCCCAGGGTACACACCGGGGAGCTGTTTTTT. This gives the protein CASNPRVHTGELFF.